This T cell receptor beta chain was sequenced during a study of beta chain features in type 1 diabetes. Study context: Patients shared similar age, gender and cell yields with healthy donors.

V was clipped by 8 bases and J by 8 bases; unmatched bases: 7. This CDR3 is built from 14 residues. Germline V lookup: CDR1 MNHEY, CDR2 SVGAGI. The study reverse transcribed the entire isolated RNA, so it sequenced expressed TCRB transcripts. The method was immunoSEQ multiplex PCR; TCRdb's version includes in-frame clones alone and lacks a portion of them. The sample includes approximately 600,000 clones, roughly an eighth seen only once; the top ten take roughly 0.11%. The study, taken as a whole, reports: Patients' naive, central memory and Treg TCRB repertoires seemed closer to one another than those of healthy donors. Researchers report that Type 1 diabetes patients had moderately but significantly shorter TCRB CDR3s across all four CD4+ subsets.

The sample holds a few counts of this clone. The antigen is unknown. Sorting that relied on CD45RO/CCR7/CD25/CD127/CD95/CD27 yielded CD4+ naive, central memory, regulatory and stem cell-like memory cells. Sorting gave populations that all exceeded 95% purity. The gene calls are TRBV6-5 and TRBJ1-6, with TRBD1 matching 9 bases. The sample taken for sequencing was naive CD4+ T cells from blood. This clonotype was obtained from a man younger than 40 with type 1 diabetes. The CDR3 nucleotides read TGTGCCAGCGGTACCGGGACAGGGTATTCACCCCTCCACTTT. This encodes CASGTGTGYSPLHF.